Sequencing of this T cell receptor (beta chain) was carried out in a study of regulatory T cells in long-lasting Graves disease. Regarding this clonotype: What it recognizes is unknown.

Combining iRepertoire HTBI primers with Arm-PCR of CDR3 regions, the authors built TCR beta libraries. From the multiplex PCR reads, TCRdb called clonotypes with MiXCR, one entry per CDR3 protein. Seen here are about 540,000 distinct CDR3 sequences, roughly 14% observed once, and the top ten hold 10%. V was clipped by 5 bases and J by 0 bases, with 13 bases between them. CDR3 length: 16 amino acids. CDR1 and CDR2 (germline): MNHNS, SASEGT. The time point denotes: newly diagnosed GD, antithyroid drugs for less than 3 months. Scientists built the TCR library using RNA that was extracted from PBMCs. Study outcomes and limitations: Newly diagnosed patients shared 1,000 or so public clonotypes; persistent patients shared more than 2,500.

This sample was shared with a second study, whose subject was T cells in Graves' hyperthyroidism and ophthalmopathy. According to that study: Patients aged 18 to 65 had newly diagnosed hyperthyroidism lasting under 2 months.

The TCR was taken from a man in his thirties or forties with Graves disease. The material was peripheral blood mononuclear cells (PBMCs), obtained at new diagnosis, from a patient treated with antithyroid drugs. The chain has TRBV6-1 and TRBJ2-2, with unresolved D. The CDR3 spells CASSLTLGSNTGELFF. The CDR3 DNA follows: TGTGCCAGCAGTCTGACCCTGGGGTCGAACACCGGGGAGCTGTTTTTT.